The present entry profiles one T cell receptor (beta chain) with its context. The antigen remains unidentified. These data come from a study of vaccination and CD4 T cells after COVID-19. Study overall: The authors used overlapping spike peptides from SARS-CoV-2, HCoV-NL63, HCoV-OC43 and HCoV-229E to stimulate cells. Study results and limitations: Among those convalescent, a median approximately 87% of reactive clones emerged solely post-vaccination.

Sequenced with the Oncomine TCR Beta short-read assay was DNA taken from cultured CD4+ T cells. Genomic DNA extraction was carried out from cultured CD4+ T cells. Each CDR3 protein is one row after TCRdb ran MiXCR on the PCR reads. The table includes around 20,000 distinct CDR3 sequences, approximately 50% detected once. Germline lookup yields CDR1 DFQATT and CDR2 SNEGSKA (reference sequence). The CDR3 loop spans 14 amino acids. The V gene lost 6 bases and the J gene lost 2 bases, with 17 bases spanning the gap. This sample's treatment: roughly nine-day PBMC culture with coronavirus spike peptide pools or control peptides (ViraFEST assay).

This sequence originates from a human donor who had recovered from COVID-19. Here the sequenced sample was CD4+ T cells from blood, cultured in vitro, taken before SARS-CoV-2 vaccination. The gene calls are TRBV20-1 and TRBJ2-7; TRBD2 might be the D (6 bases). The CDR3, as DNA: TGCAGTGCCCTGTTTAGCGGACGACCCTACGAGCAGTACTTC. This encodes CSALFSGRPYEQYF.